The rows below give T cell receptor beta chains drawn from one sample of a study of blood T cell repertoires in COVID-19. Clones were sequenced by immunoSEQ multiplex PCR, and TCRdb holds only the in-frame ones, with some missing. This sample has 200,000 or so clones; about 86% occur once, and the top ten carry approximately 7.6%. The specimen sequenced was PBMCs or T cells enriched from blood (not recorded which). Receptors were obtained from a man in his forties who had recovered from COVID-19. The CDR3 runs from the conserved cysteine through the conserved F or W. A D gene is named only where the DNA matches it firmly. Not all rows give a size; the values are once, few, many and, for expanded clones, a class.

j_call clone_size d_call v_call cdr3_nt cdr3_aa
TRBJ1-5 once NA TRBV5-8 TGTGCCAGCAGCTTGGCCGAGAAGACAGGAGCCCAGCCCCAGCATTTT CASSLAEKTGAQPQHF
TRBJ1-2 NA NA TRBV19 TGTGCCAGTAGTATAGATCCTTGGTCAGGTGCCCTCTATGGCTACACCTTC CASSIDPWSGALYGYTF
TRBJ1-5 NA NA TRBV2 TGTGCCAGCAGCCCAACCGGGGAGGTTCAGCCCCAGCATTTT CASSPTGEVQPQHF
TRBJ2-2 NA NA TRBV7-6 TGTGCCAGCAGCTTAGGTCGCGGGAACACCGGGGAGCTGTTTTTT CASSLGRGNTGELFF
TRBJ1-2 once NA TRBV4-2 TGTGCCAGCAGCCAAGATCTCTCAGGGGCGAACTATGGCTACACCTTC CASSQDLSGANYGYTF
TRBJ1-1 once NA TRBV18 TGTGCCAGCTCACCTCCGGGGGAGAATGAAGCTTTCTTT CASSPPGENEAFF
TRBJ2-5 NA TRBD1 TRBV5-6 TGTGCCAGCAGCTTGGCAGGGGGTCCGGAGACCCAGTACTTC CASSLAGGPETQYF
TRBJ1-2 NA TRBD1 TRBV30 TGTGCCTGGAGTACTCAGGGGGCGCAACGCGCTGGCTACACCTTC CAWSTQGAQRAGYTF
TRBJ1-6 NA NA TRBV4-2 TGTGCCAGCCGGCCGGACAGTTCTTATAATTCACCCCTCCACTTT CASRPDSSYNSPLHF
TRBJ1-2 NA NA TRBV28 TGTGCCAGCAGGCCCCACGGGAACCTCTATGGCTACACCTTC CASRPHGNLYGYTF
TRBJ2-1 NA NA TRBV5-1 TGCGCCAGCAGCTTAACCGATTCGGCGGGACGGGGGCAGTTCTTC CASSLTDSAGRGQFF
TRBJ1-1 few NA TRBV4-1 TGCGCCAGCAGCCAAGAGACAGGGAACACTGAAGCTTTCTTT CASSQETGNTEAFF
TRBJ2-7 once NA TRBV10-3 TGTGCCATCAGTGAGTCGTTTTCAGGCTCCTACGAGCAGTACTTC CAISESFSGSYEQYF
TRBJ1-5 once NA TRBV15 TGTGCCACCAGCAGAGATATGCCAGGGGTTGGTCAGCCCCAGCATTTT CATSRDMPGVGQPQHF
TRBJ1-5 NA TRBD1 TRBV28 TGTGCCAGCATATCGGGACAGGCTTCGCAGCCCCAGCATTTT CASISGQASQPQHF
TRBJ1-5 NA TRBD1 TRBV19 TGTGCCAGCCAACCGGGACAGGGGGCATTTCAGCCCCAGCATTTT CASQPGQGAFQPQHF
TRBJ1-4 NA TRBD1 TRBV5-4 TGTGCCAGCAGCCTAAGCCGGGACAGGGAGGAAAAACTGTTTTTT CASSLSRDREEKLFF
TRBJ1-2 NA TRBD1 TRBV7-8 TGTGCCAGCAGCTTGGGACAGTACTATGGCTACACCTTC CASSLGQYYGYTF
TRBJ2-7 NA TRBD2 TRBV5-6 TGTGCCAGCAGCTCCGGACTAGGTGCATACGAGCAGTACTTC CASSSGLGAYEQYF
TRBJ2-1 NA NA TRBV18 TGTGCCAGCTCACCAGGGAGTAGACACTACAATGAGCAGTTCTTC CASSPGSRHYNEQFF
TRBJ2-3 NA NA TRBV30 TGTGCCTGGAGTGGAGGAGGGACCGCAGATACGCAGTATTTT CAWSGGGTADTQYF
TRBJ1-2 NA TRBD1 TRBV25-1 TGTGCCAGCAGTGGCGACAGGGGCGTAAACTTC CASSGDRGVNF
TRBJ1-1 NA TRBD1 TRBV5-4 TGTGCCAGCAGCTTGGGCGCGGACAGGGGGGGCACTGAAGCTTTCTTT CASSLGADRGGTEAFF
TRBJ1-6 once NA TRBV28 TGTGCCAGCAGTTTCAGGCAGATTATTTCTCCCCTCCACTTT CASSFRQIISPLHF
TRBJ2-3 NA NA TRBV5-8 TGTGCCAGCAACTTTCGGACTAGCACAGATACGCAGTATTTT CASNFRTSTDTQYF
TRBJ1-3 few TRBD1 TRBV5-6 TGTGCCAGCAGCCCGGTGGGACAGGGAGACACCATATATTTT CASSPVGQGDTIYF
TRBJ2-5 NA NA TRBV7-8 TGTGCCAGCAGCTTAGCACAGGGACAAGAGACCCAGTACTTC CASSLAQGQETQYF
TRBJ1-3 NA TRBD1 TRBV28 TGTGCCAGCAGTTCGGGACAGGGGGCTTGGGCAAACACCATATATTTT CASSSGQGAWANTIYF
TRBJ2-5 NA TRBD1 TRBV2 TGTGCCAGCAGACCATCACACAGGGGCGAAGAGACCCAGTACTTC CASRPSHRGEETQYF
TRBJ2-3 NA TRBD1 TRBV24-1 TGTGCCACCCTCCCCGGGACAGCGAACACAGATACGCAGTATTTT CATLPGTANTDTQYF
TRBJ1-4 NA NA TRBV5-5 TGTGCCAGCAACTCCTTTGACAGAGCAACTAATGAAAAACTGTTTTTT CASNSFDRATNEKLFF
TRBJ2-1 NA TRBD2 TRBV24-1 TGTGCCACCAGTGATGGGACTAGCGGGGGGTACAATGAGCAGTTCTTC CATSDGTSGGYNEQFF
TRBJ2-2 NA NA TRBV18 TGTGCCAGTGCCGGGGTGAACACCGGGGAGCTGTTTTTT CASAGVNTGELFF
TRBJ1-5 few NA TRBV7-9 TGTGCCAGCTCTCCCAACCAGGGGCCCGCCGCCCAGCATTTT CASSPNQGPAAQHF
TRBJ1-1 NA NA TRBV19 TGTGCCAGTAGTAAACAGGGAAGTGGCGTGAACACTGAAGCTTTCTTT CASSKQGSGVNTEAFF
TRBJ2-3 NA TRBD2 TRBV7-2 TGTGCCAGCAGCTTAGTTTTCATAGCGGGGGGGCCGGCAGATACGCAGTATTTT CASSLVFIAGGPADTQYF
TRBJ1-1 once TRBD1 TRBV2 TGTGCCAGCATACCGGACAGGGGGCTAACGAACACTGAAGCTTTCTTT CASIPDRGLTNTEAFF
TRBJ1-6 many NA TRBV3-1/TRBV3-2 TGTGCCAGCAGCCAAGGTGGGGCAGGGCTGAATTCACCCCTCCACTTT CASSQGGAGLNSPLHF
TRBJ2-3 NA TRBD2 TRBV7-8 TGTGCCAGCAGCTCAAAACCTAGCGGGGTTCTCGCAGATACGCAGTATTTT CASSSKPSGVLADTQYF